This T cell receptor beta chain was documented in a study of OX40 agonist ivuxolimab in advanced cancers. Across the whole study: Partial response was recorded in three patients: one hepatocellular carcinoma and two cutaneous melanoma cases.

The junction had 11 bases not matched to a gene; V was cut back by 5 bases and J by 4 bases. CDR1 and CDR2 from the germline V gene are SNHLY and FYNNEI. CDR3 size: 16 residues. The table came from immunoSEQ multiplex PCR; TCRdb's copy has only in-frame clones and leaves some out. The data contain tens of thousands of clones, roughly 85% of them singletons. This sequence was found in an adult with an advanced solid tumor such as melanoma, head and neck, liver or kidney cancer. The sequences come from CD4+ or CD8+ T cells sorted from blood, collected in a trial of the OX40 agonist ivuxolimab. The rearrangement links TRBV2 to TRBJ2-4; TRBD2 aligns across 7 bases. Written as DNA, the CDR3 is TGTGCCAGCAGTCGCCTCGGGGCGGGAGTTAAAAACATTCAGTACTTC. It translates to CASSRLGAGVKNIQYF.